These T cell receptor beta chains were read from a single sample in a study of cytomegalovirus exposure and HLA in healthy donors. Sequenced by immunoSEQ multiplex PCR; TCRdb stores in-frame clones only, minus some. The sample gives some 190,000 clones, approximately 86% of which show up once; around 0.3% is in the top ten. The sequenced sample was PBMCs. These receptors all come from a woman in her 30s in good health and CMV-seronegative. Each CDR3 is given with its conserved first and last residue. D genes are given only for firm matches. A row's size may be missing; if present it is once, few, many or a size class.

CDR3nt: TGTGCCAGCAGTGCCCTAGCGGGGATCTACGAGCAGTACTTC; CDR3aa: CASSALAGIYEQYF; j_gene: TRBJ2-7; d_gene: TRBD2; v_gene: TRBV28; abundance: NA
CDR3nt: TGCGCCAGCAGCTTCTCCAGGGATCCCACCGGGGAGCTGTTTTTT; CDR3aa: CASSFSRDPTGELFF; j_gene: TRBJ2-2; d_gene: NA; v_gene: TRBV5-1; abundance: NA
CDR3nt: TGTGCCAGCAGTGCACCGGGACTCCCCACCTACGAGCAGTACTTC; CDR3aa: CASSAPGLPTYEQYF; j_gene: TRBJ2-7; d_gene: NA; v_gene: TRBV28; abundance: NA
CDR3nt: TGTGCCAGCAGCTTCTGGACAGGGGTTGGGAACACTGAAGCTTTCTTT; CDR3aa: CASSFWTGVGNTEAFF; j_gene: TRBJ1-1; d_gene: TRBD1; v_gene: TRBV7-2; abundance: once
CDR3nt: TGTGCCAGCAGCTTAGGCACCGAGACAGGCTACAATGAGCAGTTCTTC; CDR3aa: CASSLGTETGYNEQFF; j_gene: TRBJ2-1; d_gene: NA; v_gene: TRBV13; abundance: NA
CDR3nt: TGTGCCAGCAGTTTAGGGCAGTTTCCCTCTGGGGCCAACGTCCTGACTTTC; CDR3aa: CASSLGQFPSGANVLTF; j_gene: TRBJ2-6; d_gene: NA; v_gene: TRBV28; abundance: NA
CDR3nt: TGCGCCAGCAGCCCGGACTACCAGCAGTTCTTC; CDR3aa: CASSPDYQQFF; j_gene: TRBJ2-1; d_gene: NA; v_gene: TRBV5-1; abundance: NA
CDR3nt: TGTGCCAGCAGCCAACCCGACAGGGGGCGGGTCTATGTCTACACCTTC; CDR3aa: CASSQPDRGRVYVYTF; j_gene: TRBJ1-2; d_gene: TRBD1; v_gene: TRBV4-2; abundance: few
CDR3nt: TGTGCCAGCAGTTTAACTATTGGGGCAGCGAACACTGAAGCTTTCTTT; CDR3aa: CASSLTIGAANTEAFF; j_gene: TRBJ1-1; d_gene: NA; v_gene: TRBV28; abundance: NA
CDR3nt: TGCGCCAGCAGTGAGTGGACAGGCACAGATACGCAGTATTTT; CDR3aa: CASSEWTGTDTQYF; j_gene: TRBJ2-3; d_gene: NA; v_gene: TRBV10-1; abundance: few
CDR3nt: TGTGCCAGCAGTTACTCCTCCAGGGCTGGAAACACCATATATTTT; CDR3aa: CASSYSSRAGNTIYF; j_gene: TRBJ1-3; d_gene: NA; v_gene: TRBV6-6; abundance: NA
CDR3nt: TGTGCCAGCATGTTCCCCTGGCAGCGCCTGTATGGCTACACCTTC; CDR3aa: CASMFPWQRLYGYTF; j_gene: TRBJ1-2; d_gene: NA; v_gene: TRBV11-3; abundance: NA
CDR3nt: TGTGCCAGCAGCTTAAGCATGGACATACCGGAAAAACTGTTTTTT; CDR3aa: CASSLSMDIPEKLFF; j_gene: TRBJ1-4; d_gene: NA; v_gene: TRBV7-9; abundance: NA
CDR3nt: TGTGCCAGCAGCCGGGACAGGGTTAACTATGGCTACACCTTC; CDR3aa: CASSRDRVNYGYTF; j_gene: TRBJ1-2; d_gene: TRBD1; v_gene: TRBV6-1; abundance: NA
CDR3nt: TGTGCCAGTAGTATAGGGAGGGGAAGTACAGATACGCAGTATTTT; CDR3aa: CASSIGRGSTDTQYF; j_gene: TRBJ2-3; d_gene: NA; v_gene: TRBV19; abundance: NA
CDR3nt: TGTGCCTGGAGTGAGGGAGGGATCCAAGAGACCCAGTACTTC; CDR3aa: CAWSEGGIQETQYF; j_gene: TRBJ2-5; d_gene: TRBD2; v_gene: TRBV30; abundance: few
CDR3nt: TGTGCCAGCAGCCACGGACAGGGGGCCTTCTCTGGAAACACCATATATTTT; CDR3aa: CASSHGQGAFSGNTIYF; j_gene: TRBJ1-3; d_gene: TRBD1; v_gene: TRBV7-2; abundance: NA
CDR3nt: TGTGCCAGCAAATCACTAATCGGATCGTCCACAGATACGCAGTATTTT; CDR3aa: CASKSLIGSSTDTQYF; j_gene: TRBJ2-3; d_gene: NA; v_gene: TRBV28; abundance: NA
CDR3nt: TGTGCCAGACTAGACACTTTCAAGCAGTACTTC; CDR3aa: CARLDTFKQYF; j_gene: TRBJ2-7; d_gene: NA; v_gene: TRBV27; abundance: NA
CDR3nt: TGTGCCAGCACCAACACGGGGAATTACAATGAGCAGTTCTTC; CDR3aa: CASTNTGNYNEQFF; j_gene: TRBJ2-1; d_gene: NA; v_gene: TRBV7-2; abundance: NA
CDR3nt: TGTGCCAGCAGTGACAGGGGCTATGGCTACACCTTC; CDR3aa: CASSDRGYGYTF; j_gene: TRBJ1-2; d_gene: NA; v_gene: TRBV2; abundance: NA
CDR3nt: TGTGCCAGCAGTTCAAACAGGGGGCGAGGGGAACGAAGCACTGAAGCTTTCTTT; CDR3aa: CASSSNRGRGERSTEAFF; j_gene: TRBJ1-1; d_gene: TRBD1; v_gene: TRBV27; abundance: NA
CDR3nt: TGCGCCAGCAGCTTAGGGACAGGGGGGGACATTCAGTACTTC; CDR3aa: CASSLGTGGDIQYF; j_gene: TRBJ2-4; d_gene: TRBD1; v_gene: TRBV5-1; abundance: NA
CDR3nt: TGTGCCACCAGCCTATATTCGGGGATCCGCGGGGCCAACGTCCTGACTTTC; CDR3aa: CATSLYSGIRGANVLTF; j_gene: TRBJ2-6; d_gene: NA; v_gene: TRBV15; abundance: NA
CDR3nt: TGCGCCAGCAGCCCCAGAGGGAGGGAGACCCAGTACTTC; CDR3aa: CASSPRGRETQYF; j_gene: TRBJ2-5; d_gene: NA; v_gene: TRBV5-1; abundance: NA
CDR3nt: TGTGCCAGTAGTATAGGGCTCGGGAGGTACAATGAGCAGTTCTTC; CDR3aa: CASSIGLGRYNEQFF; j_gene: TRBJ2-1; d_gene: TRBD2; v_gene: TRBV19; abundance: NA
CDR3nt: TGCGCCAGCAGCTTTGGACTAGCCCCAAGTCAAGAGACCCAGTACTTC; CDR3aa: CASSFGLAPSQETQYF; j_gene: TRBJ2-5; d_gene: TRBD2; v_gene: TRBV5-1; abundance: NA
CDR3nt: TGTGCCAGCAGCCCCCGATTGGGGGGGGCGCGAACGGCTAGTTCCTACGAGCAGTACTTC; CDR3aa: CASSPRLGGARTASSYEQYF; j_gene: TRBJ2-7; d_gene: NA; v_gene: TRBV14; abundance: NA
CDR3nt: TGTGCCAGCAGGATCGACCAGGGAGGGGGGACCCAGTACTTC; CDR3aa: CASRIDQGGGTQYF; j_gene: TRBJ2-5; d_gene: NA; v_gene: TRBV5-4; abundance: NA
CDR3nt: TGTGCCAGCAGCCGACTAGCGGGGGCGGGGTGGACGCAGTATTTT; CDR3aa: CASSRLAGAGWTQYF; j_gene: TRBJ2-3; d_gene: TRBD2; v_gene: TRBV11-2; abundance: NA